This T cell receptor beta chain derives from a study of blood T cell repertoires in COVID-19. Only in-frame clones appear in the TCRdb table, and some are missing; sequencing was by immunoSEQ multiplex PCR. Here the sample spans nearly 100,000 clones, approximately 82% being singletons. This CDR3 region has 13 residues. The V and J ends lost 3 bases and 9 bases respectively, with 17 bases between them. In germline, CDR1 is DFQATT, CDR2 SNEGSKA (reference sequence). The TCR was taken from a man in his sixties or seventies with acute or convalescent COVID-19. The chain recombines TRBV20-1 with TRBJ1-1, with D maybe TRBD1 (6 bases). The sample consisted of peripheral blood. The CDR3 coding sequence is TGCAGTGCTAGTTCCCCTCCGGACAGCCAAGCTTTCTTT. Translation gives CSASSPPDSQAFF.